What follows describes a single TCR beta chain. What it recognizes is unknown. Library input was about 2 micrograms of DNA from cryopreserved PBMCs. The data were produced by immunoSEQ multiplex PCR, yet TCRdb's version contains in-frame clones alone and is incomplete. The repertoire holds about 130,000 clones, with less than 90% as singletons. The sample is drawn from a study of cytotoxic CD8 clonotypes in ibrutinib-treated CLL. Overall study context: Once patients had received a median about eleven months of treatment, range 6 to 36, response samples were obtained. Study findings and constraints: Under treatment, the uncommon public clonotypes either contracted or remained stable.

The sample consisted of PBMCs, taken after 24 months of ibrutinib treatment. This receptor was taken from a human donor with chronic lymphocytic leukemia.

The CDR3 region has the DNA TGTGCCAGCAGTGAGATAGGGGGGATTAAAAACATTCAGTACTTC. Translated, it gives CASSEIGGIKNIQYF. The chain employs TRBV2 and TRBJ2-4, with D perhaps TRBD1 or TRBD2 (6 bases each). V dropped 3 bases and J dropped 4 bases, with 13 bases sitting between them. The CDR3 length is 15 residues. Per the germline V gene, CDR1 is SNHLY and CDR2 is FYNNEI.